This TCR beta chain was recorded in a study of T cell responses to AZD1222 COVID-19 vaccine. Profiled with immunoSEQ multiplex PCR; TCRdb holds only in-frame clones, not every one. Among 150,000 or so clones listed, 90% were seen once. This clone was counted only a few times. The antigen is undetermined. Study-level points and caveats: Donors, mostly white British, included more females; clonal diversity was possibly underestimated.

CDR1 and CDR2 from the germline V gene are SGHDN and FVKESK. The CDR3 loop spans 12 amino acids. The V gene end was trimmed by 4 bases and the J gene end by 3 bases; junction bases not matched to a gene: 0. The TCR originated in an adult who received the AZD1222 COVID-19 vaccine. The sequencing here drew on peripheral blood, taken 28 days after the second AZD1222 dose. The chain couples TRBV14 to TRBJ2-7; 7 bases agree with TRBD1. DNA of the CDR3: TGTGCCAGCAGCCGGGACAGCTACGAGCAGTACTTC. This translates into CASSRDSYEQYF.